The clone carrying this T cell receptor beta chain was recorded a few times. The antigen is unknown. This entry comes from a study of neoadjuvant anti-PD-1 for oral cavity cancer. The table came from immunoSEQ multiplex PCR; TCRdb's copy has only in-frame clones and leaves some out. The sample shows under 7,000 clones, about 70% of them seen only once. The V end lost 5 bases, the J end lost 9 bases, and 13 bases lay between the germline ends. Per germline, CDR1 MDHEN and CDR2 SYDVKM. The CDR3 consists of 12 residues. The study's findings and limits: Only a few patients per response group were TCR-analyzed; validation needed.

The receptor's source is a person aged 40 to 85 with oral cavity squamous cell carcinoma. V gene TRBV28 combines with J gene TRBJ1-1; the D is unclear. Sequencing was performed on PBMCs, taken before nivolumab (anti-PD-1) treatment. The CDR3 DNA reads TGTGCCAGCAGTCCCTCGGTCTTGCAAGCTTTCTTT. It codes for CASSPSVLQAFF.